The present T cell receptor (beta chain) was sequenced within a study of a mutant IDH1 vaccine in newly diagnosed glioma. Study-level background: Patients in the study were vaccinated eight times, receiving shots in weeks 1, 3, 5, 7, 11, 15, 19 and 23. Radiotherapy alone preceded vaccination by 4-6 weeks; alternatively, vaccination started with temozolomide cycles. Radiotherapy, temozolomide, or both had been given previously, and both were given to most.

About this clone itself: As yet, its antigen is unknown.

Trimming stripped 2 bases from V and 7 bases from J, with 14 bases between. The CDR3 is 15 amino acids. Germline V CDR1 and CDR2: MNHEY, SVGAGI. Some clones are missing from TCRdb's copy, which holds only in-frame ones; the method was immunoSEQ multiplex PCR. The sample lists around 40,000 clones, 84% occurring once. Indicated time point: week 11, during vaccination. Every vaccination contained 300 ug of the mutant IDH1 20-mer peptide and was paired with topical imiquimod. Patients carried new grade 3 or 4 IDH1-mutant astrocytomas lacking nuclear ATRX. V and J are TRBV6-5 and TRBJ2-2; unclear D gene. The sequencing here drew on PBMCs, taken from a glioma patient whose treatment included an IDH1 peptide vaccine. The TCR originated in a middle-aged man with glioma. The CDR3 loop reads CASSYALTSSGELFF. CDR3 coding DNA: TGTGCCAGCAGTTACGCACTCACAAGCAGCGGGGAGCTGTTTTTT.